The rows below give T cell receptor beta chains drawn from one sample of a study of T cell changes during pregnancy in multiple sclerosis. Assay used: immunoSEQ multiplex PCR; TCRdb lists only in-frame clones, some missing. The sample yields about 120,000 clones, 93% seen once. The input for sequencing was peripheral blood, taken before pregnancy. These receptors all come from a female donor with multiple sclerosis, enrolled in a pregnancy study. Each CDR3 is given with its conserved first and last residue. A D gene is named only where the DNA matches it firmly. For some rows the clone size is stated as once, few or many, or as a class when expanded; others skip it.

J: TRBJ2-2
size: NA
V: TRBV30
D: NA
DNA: TGTGCCTGGCGGATGGGACTGAACACCGGGGAGCTGTTTTTT
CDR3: CAWRMGLNTGELFF

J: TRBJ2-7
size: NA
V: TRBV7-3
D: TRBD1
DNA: TGTGCCAGCAGCGCCACCGGGACAGGGGGCTACGAGCAGTACTTC
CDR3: CASSATGTGGYEQYF

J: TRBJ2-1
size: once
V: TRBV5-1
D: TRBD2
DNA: TGCGCCAGCAGCCTGGGACTAGTAGGCTCCTACTCCTACAATGAGCAGTTCTTC
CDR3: CASSLGLVGSYSYNEQFF

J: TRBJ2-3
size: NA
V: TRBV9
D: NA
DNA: TGTGCCAGCGCGTCGGAGAGCACAGATACGCAGTATTTT
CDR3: CASASESTDTQYF

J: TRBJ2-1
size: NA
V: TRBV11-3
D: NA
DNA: TGTGCCAGCAGCTTAGCAGCGGCGAGCTCCTACAATGAGCAGTTCTTC
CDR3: CASSLAAASSYNEQFF

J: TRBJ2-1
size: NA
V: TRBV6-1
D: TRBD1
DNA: TGTGCCAGCAGTACCTCGGACAGGTACAATGAGCAGTTCTTC
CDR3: CASSTSDRYNEQFF

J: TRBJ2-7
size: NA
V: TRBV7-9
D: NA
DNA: TGTGCCAGCAGCTTCCAGTCCTACGAGCAGTACTTC
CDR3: CASSFQSYEQYF

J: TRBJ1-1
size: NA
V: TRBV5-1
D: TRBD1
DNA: TGCGCCAGCAGCCGGGGACAGACTGAAGCTTTCTTT
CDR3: CASSRGQTEAFF

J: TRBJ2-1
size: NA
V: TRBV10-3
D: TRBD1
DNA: TGTGCCATCAGTGACAGGGGGCGATCCTACAATGAGCAGTTCTTC
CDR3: CAISDRGRSYNEQFF

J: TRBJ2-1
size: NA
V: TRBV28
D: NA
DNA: TGTGCCAGCAGTTCCCCGGGGGACCCCCCGTACAATGAGCAGTTCTTC
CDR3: CASSSPGDPPYNEQFF

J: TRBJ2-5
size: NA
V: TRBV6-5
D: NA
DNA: TGTGCCAGCAGACCGGGACATCAACAAGAGACCCAGTACTTC
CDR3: CASRPGHQQETQYF

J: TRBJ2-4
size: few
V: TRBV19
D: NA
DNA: TGTGCCAGTAGTTATCAGGGGAACATTCAGTACTTC
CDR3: CASSYQGNIQYF

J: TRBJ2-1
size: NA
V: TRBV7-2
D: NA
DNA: TGTGCCAGCAGCTTGGAACAGATCCGCAATGAGCAGTTCTTC
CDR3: CASSLEQIRNEQFF

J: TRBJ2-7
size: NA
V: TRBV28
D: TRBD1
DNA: TGTGCCAGCAGCAGAACTGGGACAGGAACTTACGAGCAGTACTTC
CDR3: CASSRTGTGTYEQYF

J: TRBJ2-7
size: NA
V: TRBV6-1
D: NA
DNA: TGTGCCAGCAGCCCTGCCAGGGCCCTCTACGAGCAGTACTTC
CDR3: CASSPARALYEQYF

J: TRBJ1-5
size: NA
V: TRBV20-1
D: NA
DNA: TGCAGTGCTGGAACAGGGACGCCCCAGCATTTT
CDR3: CSAGTGTPQHF

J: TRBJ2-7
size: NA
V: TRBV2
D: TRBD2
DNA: TGTGCCAGCACCCCCCACGGGCTAGCGGGAGACTTTTCCTACGAGCAGTACTTC
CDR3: CASTPHGLAGDFSYEQYF

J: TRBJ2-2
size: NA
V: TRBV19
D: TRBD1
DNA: TGTGCCAGTAGTATTCAGGGGGCGAGGAACGGGGAGCTGTTTTTT
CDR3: CASSIQGARNGELFF

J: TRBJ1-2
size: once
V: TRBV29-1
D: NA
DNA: TGCAGCGGTGGAGGGGGGGGGCCCTATGGCTACACCTTC
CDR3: CSGGGGGPYGYTF

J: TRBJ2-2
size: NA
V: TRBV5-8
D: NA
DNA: TGTGCCAGCAGCTATCTGAGCGCCGGGGAGCTGTTTTTT
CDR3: CASSYLSAGELFF

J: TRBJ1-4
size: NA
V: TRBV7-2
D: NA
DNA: TGTGCCAGCAGCTACGGGAGGGACGAAAAACTGTTTTTT
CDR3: CASSYGRDEKLFF

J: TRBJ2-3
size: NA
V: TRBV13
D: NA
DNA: TGTGCCAGCAGAGAGCGGCTCTCGGGAATAGATACGCAGTATTTT
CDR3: CASRERLSGIDTQYF

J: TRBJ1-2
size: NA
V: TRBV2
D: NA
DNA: TGTGCCAGCAGTGAAAAGGTCGGGGCTAACTATGGCTACACCTTC
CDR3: CASSEKVGANYGYTF

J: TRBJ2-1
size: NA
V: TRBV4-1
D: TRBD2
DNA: TGCGCCAGCTCTAGCGGACCCTACAATGAGCAGTTCTTC
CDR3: CASSSGPYNEQFF

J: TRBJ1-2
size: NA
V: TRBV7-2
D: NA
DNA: TGTGCCAGCAGCCCACCGGAAAGACAGGTCCCCTATGGCTACACCTTC
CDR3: CASSPPERQVPYGYTF

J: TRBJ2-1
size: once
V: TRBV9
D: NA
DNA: TGTGCCAGCAGCGTAGCTGCTACGAGGGATGAGCAGTTCTTC
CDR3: CASSVAATRDEQFF

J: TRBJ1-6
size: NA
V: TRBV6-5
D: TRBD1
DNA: TGTGCCAGCAGTTACCAGGGGGCAAATTCACCCCTCCACTTT
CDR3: CASSYQGANSPLHF

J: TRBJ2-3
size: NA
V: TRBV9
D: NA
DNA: TGTGCCAGCAGCGTCAAGGACTCCACAGATACGCAGTATTTT
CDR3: CASSVKDSTDTQYF

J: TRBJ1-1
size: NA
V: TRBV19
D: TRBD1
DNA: TGTGCCAGTAGTACCCCGACAGGGATCGGGAACACTGAAGCTTTCTTT
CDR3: CASSTPTGIGNTEAFF

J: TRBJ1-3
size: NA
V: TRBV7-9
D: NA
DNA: TGTGCCAGCAGCCACTATCTTCGGCACCCCAACCCTGGAAACACCATATATTTT
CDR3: CASSHYLRHPNPGNTIYF

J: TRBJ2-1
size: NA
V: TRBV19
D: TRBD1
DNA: TGTGCCAGTAGTCTTTCCGACAGGGGCCTTCTGGATGAGCAGTTCTTC
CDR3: CASSLSDRGLLDEQFF

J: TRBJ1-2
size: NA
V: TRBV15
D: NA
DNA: TGTGCCACCAGCAAGGTCAGGGTATATGATGGCTACACCTTC
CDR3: CATSKVRVYDGYTF

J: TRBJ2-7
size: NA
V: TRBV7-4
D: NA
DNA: TGTGCCAGCTTGGGGGCAGAAGTCTACGAGCAGTACTTC
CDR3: CASLGAEVYEQYF

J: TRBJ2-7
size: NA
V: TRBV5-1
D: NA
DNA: TGCGCCAGCAGCCCGGGGAGGGGGGGGGAGCAGTACTTC
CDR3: CASSPGRGGEQYF

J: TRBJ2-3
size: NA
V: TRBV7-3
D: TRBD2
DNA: TGTGCCAGCAGCCCTAGCGGGGGGGCAGATACGCAGTATTTT
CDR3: CASSPSGGADTQYF